This TCR beta chain was found in a study of regulatory T cells in long-lasting Graves disease. Study-level findings and limits: TRBV28, TRBJ1-2 and TRBJ2-5 emerged as the favored segments in persistent disease. Accuracy may have suffered from the small sample size.

Time point noted: persistent/refractory GD, antithyroid drugs over 5 years with positive TRAb. RNA isolated from PBMCs was used to make the TCR library. This CDR3 contains 11 residues. Germline assignment: CDR1 MNHEY and CDR2 SVGEGT. V was pared by 10 bases and J by 3 bases, with 7 bases between. Notes on this clonotype: Its antigen remains unidentified.

Sequencing libraries for TCR beta were prepared with iRepertoire HTBI primers and Arm-PCR of CDR3 regions. As originally analysed: Identified across the samples were fewer than 70 TRBV segments and 14 TRBJ segments. Using its own MiXCR run on the multiplex PCR reads, TCRdb lists one record per CDR3 protein. The V and J calls follow TCRdb's processing rather than the paper's. The table has about half a million distinct CDR3 sequences, about 20% seen once. The sample consisted of peripheral blood mononuclear cells (PBMCs), taken when the disease was refractory, from a patient treated with antithyroid drugs. This rearrangement joins TRBV6-2 or TRBV6-3 to TRBJ1-3; D is ambiguous. This sequence originates from a female donor with Graves disease. The CDR3: CATSYGNTIYF. The CDR3, as DNA: TGTGCCACCTCTTATGGAAACACCATATATTTT.